This entry lists 9 T cell receptor beta chains sequenced from one sample in a study of graft-versus-host responses after intestinal transplantation. Using immunoSEQ multiplex PCR, the repertoire was profiled, and TCRdb retains in-frame clones only, with some absent. The profile shows about 90,000 clones, 85% to 95% of them singletons. The antigens of these receptors remain unknown. Sample: unstimulated CD8+ T cells sorted from spleen or lymph node cells, taken before intestinal transplant. These receptors all stem from a human donor who received an intestinal transplant.

The J gene is TRBJ2-5, the V gene TRBV4-3; D is possibly TRBD1 (6 bases). The ends were cut back, 0 bases at V and 4 bases at J, with 18 bases in the middle. Germline V gene data show CDR1 as LGHNA and CDR2 as YSLEER. The CDR3 has 17 residues. The DNA for the CDR3 is TGCGCCAGCAGCCAAGATTTAGGCAGGGGTTTAAGAGAGACCCAGTACTTC. Amino acid sequence: CASSQDLGRGLRETQYF.

The chain joins TRBV7-9 to TRBJ1-1; weak D call: TRBD1 (6 bases). Germline lookup yields CDR1 SEHNR and CDR2 FQNEAQ (reference sequence). Trimming left V 2 bases short and J 1 base short, with 11 bases between. This CDR3 has 15 amino acids. The CDR3 reads CASSLITGKNTEAFF. CDR3 sequence (DNA): TGTGCCAGCAGCTTAATAACAGGGAAGAACACTGAAGCTTTCTTT.

The V call is TRBV27, the J call TRBJ1-2; 7 nucleotides align to TRBD1. V trimming: 6 bases; J trimming: 8 bases; junction bases outside the gene matches: 6. The CDR3 totals 12 residues. Looked up from germline, CDR1 is MNHEY and CDR2 is SMNVEV (reference sequence). As DNA, the CDR3 is TGTGCCAGCAGAACAGGGGCTGAAGGCTACACCTTC. Its translation is CASRTGAEGYTF.

The rearrangement joins TRBV11-2 to TRBJ1-1, with TRBD1 matching 10 bases. Germline V gene lookup returns CDR1 SGHAT and CDR2 FQNNGV. The J segment lost 4 bases and the V segment lost 3 bases, leaving 11 bases of the junction unmatched. There are 17 residues in the CDR3. CDR3 in amino acids: CASSFLTGGRGRTEAFF. CDR3 bases: TGTGCCAGCAGCTTCTTGACAGGGGGCAGGGGGCGCACTGAAGCTTTCTTT.

Worth noting for this clone: At one end, the junction sequence differs from germline, possibly due to a read error. The J gene is TRBJ2-5, the V gene TRBV6-5; 7 nucleotides match TRBD2. This CDR3 region has 16 residues. The germline V gene has CDR1 MNHEY and CDR2 SVGAGI. DNA for the CDR3: TGTGCCAGCAGCTACTCCTCTGGCGGGAGTGGTGAGACCCAGTACTTC. Protein: CASSYSSGGSGETQYF.

V usage is TRBV6-5 and J usage is TRBJ2-7, with unresolved D. The CDR3 is 13 residues long. Germline assignment: CDR1 MNHEY and CDR2 SVGAGI. V shed 0 bases and J shed 7 bases, with 10 bases lying between them. The CDR3 protein is CASSYSLAAEQYF. CDR3 nucleotides: TGTGCCAGCAGTTACTCCTTGGCGGCAGAGCAGTACTTC.

The chain carries TRBV4-1 and TRBJ2-7, with D maybe TRBD2 (5 bases). V was pared by 0 bases and J by 4 bases, with 10 bases between. Germline CDR1 is MGHRA and CDR2 is YSYEKL. The CDR3 runs to 14 residues. As DNA, the CDR3 is TGCGCCAGCAGCCAAGAGCTAGCCGTATACGAGCAGTACTTC. Protein sequence: CASSQELAVYEQYF.

This chain joins TRBV19 and TRBJ1-5; unclear D gene. This CDR3 has 16 amino acids. V lost 2 bases, J lost 2 bases, and 13 bases lay in between. Per germline, CDR1 LNHDA and CDR2 SQIVND (reference sequence). The CDR3 region is CASSIIRELGNQPQHF. The CDR3 coding sequence is TGTGCCAGTAGTATAATACGGGAGTTAGGCAATCAGCCCCAGCATTTT.

This clone showed up just a few times. The chain joins TRBV27 to TRBJ1-1; weak D call: TRBD1 (5 bases). V shed 6 bases and J shed 0 bases, with 14 bases lying between them. The CDR3 is 15 residues long. CDR1 is MNHEY and CDR2 is SMNVEV in the germline V gene (reference sequence). CDR3 region: CASSPLTEMNTEAFF. The CDR3 DNA is TGTGCCAGCAGCCCTTTGACAGAAATGAACACTGAAGCTTTCTTT.